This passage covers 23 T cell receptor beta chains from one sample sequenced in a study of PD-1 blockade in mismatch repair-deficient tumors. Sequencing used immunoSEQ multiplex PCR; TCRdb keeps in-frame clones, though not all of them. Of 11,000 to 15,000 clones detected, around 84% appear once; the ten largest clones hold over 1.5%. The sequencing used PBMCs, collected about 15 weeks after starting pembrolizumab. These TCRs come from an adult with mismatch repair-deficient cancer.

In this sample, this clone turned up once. CDR3 sequence reads: CASSRDRSSYNEQFF. CDR3 coding DNA: TGTGCCAGCAGCCGGGACAGGAGCTCCTACAATGAGCAGTTCTTC. V usage is TRBV5-4 and J usage is TRBJ2-1, with 8 nucleotides matching TRBD1. V shed 4 bases and J 0 bases; nucleotides not matched to a gene: 3. Looked up from germline, CDR1 is SGHNT and CDR2 is YYREEE (reference sequence). The CDR3 has 15 residues. Combining the CDR3 with reference TRBV5-4 and TRBJ2-1 gives the whole variable domain ETGVTQSPTHLIKTRGQQVTLRCSSQSGHNTVSWYQQALGQGPQFIFQYYREEENGRGNFPPRFSGLQFPNYSSELNVNALELDDSALYLCASSRDRSSYNEQFFGPGTRLTVL.

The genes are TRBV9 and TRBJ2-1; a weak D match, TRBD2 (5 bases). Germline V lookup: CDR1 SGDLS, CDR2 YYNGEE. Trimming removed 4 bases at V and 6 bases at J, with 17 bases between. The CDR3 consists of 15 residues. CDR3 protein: CASSPLLSGANEQFF. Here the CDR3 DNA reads TGTGCCAGCAGCCCCCTTCTAAGCGGTGCCAATGAGCAGTTCTTC.

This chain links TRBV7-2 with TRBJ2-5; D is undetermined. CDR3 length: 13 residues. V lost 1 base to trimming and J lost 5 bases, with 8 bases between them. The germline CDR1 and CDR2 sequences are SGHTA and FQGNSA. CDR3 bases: TGTGCCAGCAGCTTAGTACCGGAGGAGACCCAGTACTTC. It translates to CASSLVPEETQYF.

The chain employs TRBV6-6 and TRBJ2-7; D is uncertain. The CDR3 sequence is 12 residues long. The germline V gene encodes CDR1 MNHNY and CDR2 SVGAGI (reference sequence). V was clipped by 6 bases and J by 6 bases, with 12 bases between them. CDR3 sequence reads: CASRGSGGEQYF. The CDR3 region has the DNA TGTGCCAGCAGGGGTTCCGGCGGCGAGCAGTACTTC.

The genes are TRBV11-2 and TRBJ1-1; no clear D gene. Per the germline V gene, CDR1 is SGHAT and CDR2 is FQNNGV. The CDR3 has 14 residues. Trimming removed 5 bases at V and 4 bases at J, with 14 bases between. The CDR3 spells CASSLVLRGTEAFF. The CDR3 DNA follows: TGTGCCAGCAGCCTGGTCCTAAGAGGCACTGAAGCTTTCTTT.

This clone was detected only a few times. CDR3 sequence: CASNQDRLYYEQYF. CDR3 bases: TGTGCCAGCAACCAGGACAGATTATACTACGAGCAGTACTTC. The rearrangement uses TRBV11-2 and TRBJ2-7; D might be TRBD1 (6 bases). CDR1 is SGHAT, CDR2 FQNNGV, per germline. Trimming took 7 bases from V and 3 from J, leaving 16 bases between them. This CDR3 is 14 amino acids long.

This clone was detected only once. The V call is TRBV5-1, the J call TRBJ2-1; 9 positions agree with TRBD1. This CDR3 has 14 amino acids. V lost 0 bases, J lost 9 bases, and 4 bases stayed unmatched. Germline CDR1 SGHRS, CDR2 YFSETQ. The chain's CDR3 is CASSLDGGQGEQFF. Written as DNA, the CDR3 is TGCGCCAGCAGCTTGGATGGGGGACAGGGTGAGCAGTTCTTC. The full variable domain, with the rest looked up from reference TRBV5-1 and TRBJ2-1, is KAGVTQTPRYLIKTRGQQVTLSCSPISGHRSVSWYQQTPGQGLQFLFEYFSETQRNKGNFPGRFSGRQFSNSRSEMNVSTLELGDSALYLCASSLDGGQGEQFFGPGTRLTVL.

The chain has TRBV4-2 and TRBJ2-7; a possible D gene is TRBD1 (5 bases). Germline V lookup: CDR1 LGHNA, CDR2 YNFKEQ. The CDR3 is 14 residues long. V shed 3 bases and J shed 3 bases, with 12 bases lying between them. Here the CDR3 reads CASSHLRDNYEQYF. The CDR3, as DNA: TGTGCCAGCAGCCACCTCAGGGATAACTACGAGCAGTACTTC.

The DNA of the CDR3 is TGCGCCAGCAGTGAGACCGGGTATTCAAATACGCAGTATTTT. Translated: CASSETGYSNTQYF. The rearrangement joins TRBV10-1 to TRBJ2-3, with unresolved D. The CDR3 extends over 14 amino acids. The germline V and J ends were trimmed by 2 bases and 7 bases, with 13 bases remaining between them. From germline, CDR1 is WNHNN and CDR2 SYGVQD (reference sequence).

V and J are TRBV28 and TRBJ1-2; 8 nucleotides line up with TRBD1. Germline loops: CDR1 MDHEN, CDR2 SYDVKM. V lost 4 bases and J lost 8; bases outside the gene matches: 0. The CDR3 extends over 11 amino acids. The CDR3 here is CASSSGGGYTF. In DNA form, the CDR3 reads TGTGCCAGCAGTTCAGGGGGCGGCTACACCTTC.

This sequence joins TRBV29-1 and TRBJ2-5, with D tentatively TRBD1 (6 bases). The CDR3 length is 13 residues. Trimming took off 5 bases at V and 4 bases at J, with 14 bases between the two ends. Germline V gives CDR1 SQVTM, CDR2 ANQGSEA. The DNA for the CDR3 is TGCAGCGTTATACAGGGTTCAGGAGAGACCCAGTACTTC. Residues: CSVIQGSGETQYF.

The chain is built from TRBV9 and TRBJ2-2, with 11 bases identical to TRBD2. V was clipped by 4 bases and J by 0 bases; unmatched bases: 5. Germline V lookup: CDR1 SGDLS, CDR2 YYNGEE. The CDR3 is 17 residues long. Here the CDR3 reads CASSPRGLAANTGELFF. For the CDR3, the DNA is TGTGCCAGCAGCCCCCGGGGACTAGCGGCGAACACCGGGGAGCTGTTTTTT.

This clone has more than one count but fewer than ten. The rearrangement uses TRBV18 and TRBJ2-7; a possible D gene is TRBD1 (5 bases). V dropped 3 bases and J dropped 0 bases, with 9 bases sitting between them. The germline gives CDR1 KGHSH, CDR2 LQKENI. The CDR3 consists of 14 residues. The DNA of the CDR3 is TGTGCCAGCTCACCGGGTGGGGCCTCCTACGAGCAGTACTTC. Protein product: CASSPGGASYEQYF.

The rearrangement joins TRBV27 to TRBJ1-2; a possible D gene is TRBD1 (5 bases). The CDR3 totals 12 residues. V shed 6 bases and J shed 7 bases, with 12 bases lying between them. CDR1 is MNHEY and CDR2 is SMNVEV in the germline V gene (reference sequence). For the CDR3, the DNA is TGTGCCAGCAGGACACGGGGGGGTGGCTACACCTTC. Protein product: CASRTRGGGYTF.

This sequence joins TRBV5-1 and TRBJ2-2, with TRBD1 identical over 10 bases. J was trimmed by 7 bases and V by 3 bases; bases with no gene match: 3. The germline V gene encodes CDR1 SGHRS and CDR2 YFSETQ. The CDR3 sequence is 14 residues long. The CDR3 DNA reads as TGCGCCAGCAGCTGGGGACAGGGGAACGGGGAGCTGTTTTTT. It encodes CASSWGQGNGELFF.

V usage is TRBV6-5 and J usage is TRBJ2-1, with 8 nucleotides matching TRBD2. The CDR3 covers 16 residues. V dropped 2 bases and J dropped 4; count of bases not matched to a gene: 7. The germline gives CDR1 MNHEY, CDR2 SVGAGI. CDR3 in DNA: TGTGCCAGCAGTTACGTGAGTAGCGGGACGTACAATGAGCAGTTCTTC. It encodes CASSYVSSGTYNEQFF.

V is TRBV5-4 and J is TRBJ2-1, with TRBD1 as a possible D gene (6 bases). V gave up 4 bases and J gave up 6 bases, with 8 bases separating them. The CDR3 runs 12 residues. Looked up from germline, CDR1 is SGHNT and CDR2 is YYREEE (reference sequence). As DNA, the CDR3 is TGTGCCAGCAGCCAGGGGCGCAATGAGCAGTTCTTC. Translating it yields CASSQGRNEQFF.

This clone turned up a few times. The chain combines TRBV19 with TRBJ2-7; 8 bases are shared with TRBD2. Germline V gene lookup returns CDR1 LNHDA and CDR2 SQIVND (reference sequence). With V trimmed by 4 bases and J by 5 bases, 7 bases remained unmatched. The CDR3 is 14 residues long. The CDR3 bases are TGTGCCAGTAGTAGCGGGGGGCGATCGGACGAGCAGTACTTC. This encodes CASSSGGRSDEQYF.

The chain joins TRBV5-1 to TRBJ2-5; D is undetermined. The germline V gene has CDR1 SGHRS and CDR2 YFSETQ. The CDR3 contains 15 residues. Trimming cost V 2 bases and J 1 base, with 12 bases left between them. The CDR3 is CASSFQSPTQETQYF. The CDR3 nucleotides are TGCGCCAGCAGCTTTCAGTCCCCCACCCAAGAGACCCAGTACTTC.

The CDR3 DNA reads as TGTGCCAGTAGTTACACTCTGGAGGCAGATACGCAGTATTTT. Protein sequence: CASSYTLEADTQYF. This chain uses TRBV19 with TRBJ2-3, with TRBD2 as a possible D gene (5 bases). V lost 5 bases to trimming and J lost 4 bases, with 13 bases between them. The CDR3 loop spans 14 amino acids. The germline gives CDR1 LNHDA, CDR2 SQIVND (reference sequence).

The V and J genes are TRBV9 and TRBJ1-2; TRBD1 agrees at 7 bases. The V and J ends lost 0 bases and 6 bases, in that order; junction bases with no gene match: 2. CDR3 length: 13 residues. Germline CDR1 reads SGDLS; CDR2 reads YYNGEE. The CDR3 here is CASSVGDRDGYTF. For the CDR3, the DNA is TGTGCCAGCAGCGTAGGGGACAGAGATGGCTACACCTTC. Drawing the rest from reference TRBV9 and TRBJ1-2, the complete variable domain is DSGVTQTPKHLITATGQRVTLRCSPRSGDLSVYWYQQSLDQGLQFLIQYYNGEERAKGNILERFSAQQFPDLHSELNLSSLELGDSALYFCASSVGDRDGYTFGSGTRLTVV.

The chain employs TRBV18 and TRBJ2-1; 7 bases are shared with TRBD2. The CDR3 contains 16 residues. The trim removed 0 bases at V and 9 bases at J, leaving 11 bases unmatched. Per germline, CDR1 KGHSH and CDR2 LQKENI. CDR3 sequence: CASSPPEEGGHGEQFF. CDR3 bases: TGTGCCAGCTCACCACCGGAAGAGGGAGGGCATGGTGAGCAGTTCTTC.

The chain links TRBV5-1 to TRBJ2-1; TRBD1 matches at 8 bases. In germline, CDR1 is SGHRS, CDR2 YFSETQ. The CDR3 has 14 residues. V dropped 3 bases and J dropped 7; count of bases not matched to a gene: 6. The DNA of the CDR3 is TGCGCCAGCAGCTCGCACCGGGACAGGAATGAGCAGTTCTTC. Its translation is CASSSHRDRNEQFF.